This T cell receptor (beta chain) was profiled in a study of glioma-infiltrating T cells. The CDR3 is 15 residues long. In germline, CDR1 is MDHEN, CDR2 SYDVKM. The iRepertoire nested amplicon-rescue multiplex PCR amplified TCR alpha and beta CDR3s from RNA. MiXCR, run by TCRdb on the multiplex PCR reads, gives a single entry per CDR3 protein. This sample carries around 390,000 distinct CDR3 sequences, approximately 42% of them seen once, and the ten largest clones take 12%. In the case of this clonotype: One junction end does not reproduce the germline sequence, and a read error may be involved.

Sequenced sample: glioma tissue, nonneoplastic brain tissue, or PBMCs (not recorded which). The V gene is TRBV28, the J gene TRBJ1-5, with TRBD1 as a possible D gene (5 bases). The clonotype originates from a human donor with low-grade glioma or glioblastoma, undergoing nonglioma brain surgery, or in good health (not recorded which). The CDR3, as DNA: TGTGCCAGCTCCTATTGGGGGGGGGTCCGGGCAACCCATCATTTT. Translating it yields CASSYWGGVRATHHF. Full variable domain (outside the CDR3, taken from reference TRBV28 and TRBJ1-5): DVKVTQSSRYLVKRTGEKVFLECVQDMDHENMFWYRQDPGLGLRLIYFSYDVKMKEKGDIPEGYSVSREKKERFSLILESASTNQTSMYLCASSYWGGVRATHHFGDGTRLSIL.